This T cell receptor beta chain derives from a study of blood T cell repertoires in COVID-19. Study-level information: Samples taken during acute and convalescent COVID-19 were collected in the United States, Italy and Spain. Nucleic acid was either cDNA or gDNA, and it came from T cells, B-cell-depleted T cells, or PBMCs.

In the original analysis: Researchers report that nucleated cell counts were estimated from reference gene primer amplification. Sequencing was performed with immunoSEQ multiplex PCR; in TCRdb, only in-frame clones are kept and a portion is missing. The DNA gave D and trimming, while V, J and clone size come from that table. The sample comprises roughly 150,000 clones, approximately 80% of which are singletons, and about 10% rests with the top ten. The sample taken for sequencing was peripheral blood. This TCR was recovered from a woman over 75 with active or convalescent COVID-19.

CDR3 region: CASSSYRGKNEKLFF. The CDR3 DNA reads as TGCGCCAGCAGCTCTTACAGGGGGAAGAATGAAAAACTGTTTTTT. The V call is TRBV5-1, the J call TRBJ1-4; 8 nucleotides agree with TRBD1. V gave up 3 bases and J gave up 5 bases; unmatched junction bases: 6. Germline CDR1 and CDR2: SGHRS and YFSETQ. The CDR3 sequence is 15 residues long.